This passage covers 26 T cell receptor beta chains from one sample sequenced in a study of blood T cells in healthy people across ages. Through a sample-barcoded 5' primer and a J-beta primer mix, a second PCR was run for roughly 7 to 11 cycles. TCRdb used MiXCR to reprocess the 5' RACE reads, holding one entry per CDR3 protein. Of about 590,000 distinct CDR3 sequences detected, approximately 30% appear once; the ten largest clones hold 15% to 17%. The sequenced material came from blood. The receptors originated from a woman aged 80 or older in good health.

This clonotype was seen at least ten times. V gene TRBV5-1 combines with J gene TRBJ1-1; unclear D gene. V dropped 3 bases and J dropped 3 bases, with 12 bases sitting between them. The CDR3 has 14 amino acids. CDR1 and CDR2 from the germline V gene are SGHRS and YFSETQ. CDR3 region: CASSSGLWDTEAFF. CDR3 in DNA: TGCGCCAGCAGCTCAGGCCTCTGGGACACTGAAGCTTTCTTT.

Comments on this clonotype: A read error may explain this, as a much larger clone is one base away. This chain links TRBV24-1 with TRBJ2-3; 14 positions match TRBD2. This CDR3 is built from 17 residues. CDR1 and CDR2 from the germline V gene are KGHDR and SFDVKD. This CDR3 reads CAISDPSTSGGADTQYF. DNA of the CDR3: TGTGCCATCAGTGACCCTTCGACTAGCGGGGGGGCGGATACGCAGTATTTT.

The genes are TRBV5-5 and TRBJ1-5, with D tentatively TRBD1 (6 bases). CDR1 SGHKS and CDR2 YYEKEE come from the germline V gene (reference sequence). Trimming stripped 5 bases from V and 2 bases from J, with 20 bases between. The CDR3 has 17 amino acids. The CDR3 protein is CASSSGTTFSGNQPQHF. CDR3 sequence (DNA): TGTGCCAGCAGTTCCGGGACAACCTTTAGTGGCAATCAGCCCCAGCATTTT.

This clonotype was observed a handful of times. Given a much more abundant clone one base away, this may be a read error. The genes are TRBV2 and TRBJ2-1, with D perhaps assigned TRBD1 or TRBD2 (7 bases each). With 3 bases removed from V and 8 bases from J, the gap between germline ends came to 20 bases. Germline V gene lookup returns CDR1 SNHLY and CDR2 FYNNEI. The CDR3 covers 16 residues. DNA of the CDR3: TGTGCCAGCAGTGATCAGGGGGACACCCGGGAGGATGAGCAGTTCTTC. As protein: CASSDQGDTREDEQFF.

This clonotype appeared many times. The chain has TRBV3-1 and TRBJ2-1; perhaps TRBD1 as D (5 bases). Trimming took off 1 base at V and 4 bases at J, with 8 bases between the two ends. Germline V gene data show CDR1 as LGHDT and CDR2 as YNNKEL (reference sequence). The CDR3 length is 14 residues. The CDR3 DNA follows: TGTGCCAGCAGCCAAGCGGCAGGGTACAATGAGCAGTTCTTC. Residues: CASSQAAGYNEQFF.

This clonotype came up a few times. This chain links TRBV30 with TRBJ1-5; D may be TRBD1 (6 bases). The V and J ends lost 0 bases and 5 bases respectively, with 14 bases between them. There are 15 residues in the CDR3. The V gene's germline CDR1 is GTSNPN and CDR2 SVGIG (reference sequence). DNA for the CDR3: TGTGCCTGGAGTGTATCCTCAGGGGTGGATCAGCCCCAGCATTTT. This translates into CAWSVSSGVDQPQHF.

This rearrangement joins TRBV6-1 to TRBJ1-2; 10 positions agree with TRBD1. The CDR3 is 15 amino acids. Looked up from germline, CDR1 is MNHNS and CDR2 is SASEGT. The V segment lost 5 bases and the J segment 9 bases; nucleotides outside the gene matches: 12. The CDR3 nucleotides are TGTGCCAGCAGTCCCCAGGGACAGGGGTTCGGAAGCTACACCTTC. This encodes CASSPQGQGFGSYTF.

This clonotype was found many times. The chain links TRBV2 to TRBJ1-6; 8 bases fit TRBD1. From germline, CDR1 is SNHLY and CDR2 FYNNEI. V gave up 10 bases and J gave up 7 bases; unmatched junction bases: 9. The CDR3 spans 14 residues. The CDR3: CATRTGIDNSPLHF. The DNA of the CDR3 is TGTGCCACCCGGACAGGGATTGACAATTCACCCCTCCACTTT.

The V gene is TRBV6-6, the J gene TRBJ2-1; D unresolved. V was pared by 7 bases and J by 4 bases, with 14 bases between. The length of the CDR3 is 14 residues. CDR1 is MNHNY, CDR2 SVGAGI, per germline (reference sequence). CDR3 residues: CASTAPIGYNEQFF. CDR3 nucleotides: TGTGCCAGCACTGCCCCTATAGGGTACAATGAGCAGTTCTTC.

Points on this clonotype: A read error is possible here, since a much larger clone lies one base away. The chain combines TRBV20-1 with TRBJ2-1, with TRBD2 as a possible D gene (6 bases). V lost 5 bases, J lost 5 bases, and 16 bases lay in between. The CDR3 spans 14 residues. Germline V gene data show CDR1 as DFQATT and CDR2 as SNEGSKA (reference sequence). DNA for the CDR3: TGCAGTGCTCTCGCGGGACTGAACAACAATGAGCAGTTCTTC. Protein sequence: CSALAGLNNNEQFF.

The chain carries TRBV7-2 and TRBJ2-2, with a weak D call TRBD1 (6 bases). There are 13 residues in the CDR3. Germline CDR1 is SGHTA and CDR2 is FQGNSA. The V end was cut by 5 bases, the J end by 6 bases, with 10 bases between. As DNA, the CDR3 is TGTGCCAGCAGCATGGACAGAGCCGGGGAGCTGTTTTTT. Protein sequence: CASSMDRAGELFF.

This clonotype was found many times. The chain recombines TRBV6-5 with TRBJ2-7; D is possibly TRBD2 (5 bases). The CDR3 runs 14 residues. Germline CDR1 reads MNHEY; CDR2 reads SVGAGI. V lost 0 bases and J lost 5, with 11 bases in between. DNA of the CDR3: TGTGCCAGCAGTTACTCGACGAGGGAGCACGAGCAGTACTTC. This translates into CASSYSTREHEQYF.

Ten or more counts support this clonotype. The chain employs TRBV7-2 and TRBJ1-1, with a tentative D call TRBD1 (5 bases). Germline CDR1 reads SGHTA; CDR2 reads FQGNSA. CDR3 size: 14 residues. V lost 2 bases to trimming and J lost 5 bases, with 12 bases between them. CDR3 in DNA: TGTGCCAGCAGCTTACAGGGCGATTCGACTGAAGCTTTCTTT. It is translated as CASSLQGDSTEAFF.

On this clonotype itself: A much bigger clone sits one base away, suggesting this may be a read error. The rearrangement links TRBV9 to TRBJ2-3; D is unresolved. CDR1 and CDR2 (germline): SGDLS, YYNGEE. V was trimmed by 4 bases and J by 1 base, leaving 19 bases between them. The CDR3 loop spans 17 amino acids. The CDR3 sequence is CASSPFLDRLGTDTQYF. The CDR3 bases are TGTGCCAGCAGCCCCTTCTTGGATAGGCTGGGCACAGATACGCAGTATTTT.

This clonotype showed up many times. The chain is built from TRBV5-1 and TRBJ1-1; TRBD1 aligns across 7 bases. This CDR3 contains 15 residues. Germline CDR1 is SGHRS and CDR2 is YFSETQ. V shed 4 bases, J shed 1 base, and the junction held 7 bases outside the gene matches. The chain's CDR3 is CASSDDRVSNTEAFF. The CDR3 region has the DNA TGCGCCAGCAGCGATGACAGGGTTTCGAACACTGAAGCTTTCTTT.

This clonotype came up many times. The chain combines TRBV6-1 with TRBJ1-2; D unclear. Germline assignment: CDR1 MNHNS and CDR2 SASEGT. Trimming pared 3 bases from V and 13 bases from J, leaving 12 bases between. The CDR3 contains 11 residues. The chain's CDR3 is CASSDYPAATF. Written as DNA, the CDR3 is TGTGCCAGCAGTGACTACCCGGCGGCCACCTTC.

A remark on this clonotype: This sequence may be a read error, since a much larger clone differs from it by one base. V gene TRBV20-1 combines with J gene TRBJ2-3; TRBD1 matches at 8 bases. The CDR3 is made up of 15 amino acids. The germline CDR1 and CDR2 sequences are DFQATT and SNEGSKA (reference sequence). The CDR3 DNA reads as TGCAGTTCTAGTGACCGACAGGGGTCGACAGATACGCAGTATTTT. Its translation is CSSSDRQGSTDTQYF.

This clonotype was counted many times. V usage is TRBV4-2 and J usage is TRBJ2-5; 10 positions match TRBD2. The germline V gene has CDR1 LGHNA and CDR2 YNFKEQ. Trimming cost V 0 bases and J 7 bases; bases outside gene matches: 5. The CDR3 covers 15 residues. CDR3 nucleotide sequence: TGTGCCAGCAGCCAAGAAGCGGGGGGGCGGGCGACCCAGTACTTC. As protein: CASSQEAGGRATQYF.

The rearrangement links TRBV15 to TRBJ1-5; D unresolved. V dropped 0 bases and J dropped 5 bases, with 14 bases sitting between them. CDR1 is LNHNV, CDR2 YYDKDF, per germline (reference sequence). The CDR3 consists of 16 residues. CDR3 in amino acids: CATSRETGRDDQPQHF. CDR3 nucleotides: TGTGCCACCAGCAGAGAAACTGGGCGGGATGATCAGCCCCAGCATTTT.

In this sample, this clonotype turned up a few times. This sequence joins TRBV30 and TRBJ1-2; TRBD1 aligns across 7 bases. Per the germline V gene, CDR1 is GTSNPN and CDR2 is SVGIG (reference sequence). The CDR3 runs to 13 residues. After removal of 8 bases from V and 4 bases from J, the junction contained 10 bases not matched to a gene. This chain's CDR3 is CAGRQGFGYGYTF. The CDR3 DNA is TGTGCCGGAAGACAGGGATTCGGCTATGGCTACACCTTC.

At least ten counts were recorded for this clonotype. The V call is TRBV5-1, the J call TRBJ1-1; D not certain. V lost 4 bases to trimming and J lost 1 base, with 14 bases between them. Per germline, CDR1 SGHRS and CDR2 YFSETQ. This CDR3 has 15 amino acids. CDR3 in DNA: TGCGCCAGCAGCCGGTCCGATAATTCGAACACTGAAGCTTTCTTT. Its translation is CASSRSDNSNTEAFF.

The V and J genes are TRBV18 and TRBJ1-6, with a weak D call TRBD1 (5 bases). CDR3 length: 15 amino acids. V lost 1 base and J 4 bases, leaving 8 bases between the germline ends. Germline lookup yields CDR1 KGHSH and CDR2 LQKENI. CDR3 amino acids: CASSPLAGYNSPLHF. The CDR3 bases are TGTGCCAGCTCACCACTGGCAGGGTATAATTCACCCCTCCACTTT.

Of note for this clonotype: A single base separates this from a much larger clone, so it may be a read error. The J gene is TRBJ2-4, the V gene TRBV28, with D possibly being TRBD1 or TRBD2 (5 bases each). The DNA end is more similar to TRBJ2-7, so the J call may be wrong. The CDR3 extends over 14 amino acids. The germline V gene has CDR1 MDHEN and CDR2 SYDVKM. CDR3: CASSATGLSYEQYF. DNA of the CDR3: TGTGCCAGCAGTGCGACGGGGCTCTCCTACGAGCAGTACTTC.

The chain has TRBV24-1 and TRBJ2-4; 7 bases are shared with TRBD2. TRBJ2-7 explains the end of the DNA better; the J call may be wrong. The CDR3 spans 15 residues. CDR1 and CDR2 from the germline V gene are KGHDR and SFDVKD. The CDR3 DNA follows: TGTGCCACCAGTGCCCGTGGGGGGGGGACTCTCGAGCAGTACTTC. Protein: CATSARGGGTLEQYF.

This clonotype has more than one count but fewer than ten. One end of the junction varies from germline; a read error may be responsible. In DNA form, the CDR3 reads TGTGTCAGCAGTGGACAGGGCAAGGGCACCGGGGAGCTGTTTTTT. This codes for CVSSGQGKGTGELFF. J is TRBJ2-2 and V is TRBV12-3 or TRBV12-4; TRBD1 aligns across 8 bases. The length of the CDR3 is 15 residues.

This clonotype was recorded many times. CDR3 sequence (DNA): TGTGCCAGCAGCCAAGTGGCTAGCGGGGGTTCCCTAACTAGCACAGATACGCAGTATTTT. Translation: CASSQVASGGSLTSTDTQYF. The V call is TRBV4-2, the J call TRBJ2-3, with 10 bases aligning to TRBD2. Germline lookup yields CDR1 LGHNA and CDR2 YNFKEQ. The CDR3 runs to 20 residues. V lost 1 base and J lost 0; bases outside the gene matches: 13.